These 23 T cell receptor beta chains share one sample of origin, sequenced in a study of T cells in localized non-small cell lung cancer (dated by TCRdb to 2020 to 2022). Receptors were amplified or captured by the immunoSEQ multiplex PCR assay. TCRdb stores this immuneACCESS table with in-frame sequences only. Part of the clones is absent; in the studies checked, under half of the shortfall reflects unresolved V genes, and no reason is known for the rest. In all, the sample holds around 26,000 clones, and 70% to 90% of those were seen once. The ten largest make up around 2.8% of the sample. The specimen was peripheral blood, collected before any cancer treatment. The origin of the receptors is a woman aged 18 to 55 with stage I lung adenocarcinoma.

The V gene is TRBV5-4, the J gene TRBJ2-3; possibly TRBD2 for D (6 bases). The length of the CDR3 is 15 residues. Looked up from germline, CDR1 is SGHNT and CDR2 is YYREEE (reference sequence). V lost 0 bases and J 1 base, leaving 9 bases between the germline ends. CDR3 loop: CASSLEAGRTDTQYF. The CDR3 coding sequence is TGTGCCAGCAGCTTGGAGGCGGGACGCACAGATACGCAGTATTTT. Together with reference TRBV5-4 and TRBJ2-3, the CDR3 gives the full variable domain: ETGVTQSPTHLIKTRGQQVTLRCSSQSGHNTVSWYQQALGQGPQFIFQYYREEENGRGNFPPRFSGLQFPNYSSELNVNALELDDSALYLCASSLEAGRTDTQYFGPGTRLTVL.

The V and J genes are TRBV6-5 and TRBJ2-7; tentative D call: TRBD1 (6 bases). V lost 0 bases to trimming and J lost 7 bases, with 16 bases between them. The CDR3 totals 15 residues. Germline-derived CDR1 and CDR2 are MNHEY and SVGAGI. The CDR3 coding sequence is TGTGCCAGCAGTTACTCGGCGAGGGGGAAAGAGGAGCAGTACTTC. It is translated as CASSYSARGKEEQYF.

The CDR3 DNA reads as TGTGCCAGCAGCCCCCCTCGGACTAGACCCTACGAGCAGTACTTC. It is translated as CASSPPRTRPYEQYF. The chain combines TRBV7-2 with TRBJ2-7; 7 nucleotides agree with TRBD2. CDR3 length: 15 residues. The germline V gene encodes CDR1 SGHTA and CDR2 FQGNSA. The V gene end was trimmed by 5 bases and the J gene end by 2 bases; junction bases not matched to a gene: 9.

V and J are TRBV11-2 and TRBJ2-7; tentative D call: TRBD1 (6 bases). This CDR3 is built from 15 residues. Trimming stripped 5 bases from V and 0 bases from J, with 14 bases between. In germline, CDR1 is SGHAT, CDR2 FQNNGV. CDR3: CASSRQDLSSYEQYF. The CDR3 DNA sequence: TGTGCCAGCAGCCGACAGGACTTGAGCTCCTACGAGCAGTACTTC.

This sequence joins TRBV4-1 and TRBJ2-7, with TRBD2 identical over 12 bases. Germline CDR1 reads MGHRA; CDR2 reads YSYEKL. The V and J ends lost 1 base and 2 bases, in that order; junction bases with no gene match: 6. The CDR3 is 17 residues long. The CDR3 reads CASSQGTSGIRAYEQYF. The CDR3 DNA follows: TGCGCCAGCAGCCAAGGGACTAGCGGGATTCGCGCCTACGAGCAGTACTTC.

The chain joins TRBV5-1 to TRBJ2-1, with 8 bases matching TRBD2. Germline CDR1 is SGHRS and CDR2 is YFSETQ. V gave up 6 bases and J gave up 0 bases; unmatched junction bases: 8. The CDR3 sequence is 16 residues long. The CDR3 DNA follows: TGCGCCAGCAAAGAAACGGGGGGGTCCTCCTACAATGAGCAGTTCTTC. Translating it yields CASKETGGSSYNEQFF. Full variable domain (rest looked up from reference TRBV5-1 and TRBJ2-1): KAGVTQTPRYLIKTRGQQVTLSCSPISGHRSVSWYQQTPGQGLQFLFEYFSETQRNKGNFPGRFSGRQFSNSRSEMNVSTLELGDSALYLCASKETGGSSYNEQFFGPGTRLTVL.

CDR3 DNA sequence: TGTGCCTGGAGCCAGGGAGGTCGGACTGAAGCTTTCTTT. Its translation: CAWSQGGRTEAFF. V is TRBV30 and J is TRBJ1-1; weak D call: TRBD1 (5 bases). Trimming took off 3 bases at V and 5 bases at J, with 13 bases between the two ends. Germline CDR1 is GTSNPN and CDR2 is SVGIG (reference sequence). The CDR3 sequence is 13 residues long.

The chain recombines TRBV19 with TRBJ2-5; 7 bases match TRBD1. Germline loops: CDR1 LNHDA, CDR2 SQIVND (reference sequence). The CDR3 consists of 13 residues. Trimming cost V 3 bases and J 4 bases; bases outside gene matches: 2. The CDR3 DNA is TGTGCCAGTAGTATTGCAGGGGGAGAGACCCAGTACTTC. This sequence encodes CASSIAGGETQYF. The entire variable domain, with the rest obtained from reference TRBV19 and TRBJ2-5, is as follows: DGGITQSPKYLFRKEGQNVTLSCEQNLNHDAMYWYRQDPGQGLRLIYYSQIVNDFQKGDIAEGYSVSREKKESFPLTVTSAQKNPTAFYLCASSIAGGETQYFGPGTRLLVL.

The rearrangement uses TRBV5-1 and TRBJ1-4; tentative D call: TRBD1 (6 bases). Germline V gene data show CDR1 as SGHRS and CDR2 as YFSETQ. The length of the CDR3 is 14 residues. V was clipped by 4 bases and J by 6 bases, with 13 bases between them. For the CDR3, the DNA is TGCGCCAGCAGCCCGGGGGCCTTGGATGAAAAACTGTTTTTT. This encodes CASSPGALDEKLFF.

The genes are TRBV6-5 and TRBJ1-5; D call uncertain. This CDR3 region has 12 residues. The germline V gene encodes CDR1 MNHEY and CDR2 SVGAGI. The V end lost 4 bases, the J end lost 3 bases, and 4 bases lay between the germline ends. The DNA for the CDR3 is TGTGCCAGCAGTTCCCCCAATCAGCCCCAGCATTTT. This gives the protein CASSSPNQPQHF.

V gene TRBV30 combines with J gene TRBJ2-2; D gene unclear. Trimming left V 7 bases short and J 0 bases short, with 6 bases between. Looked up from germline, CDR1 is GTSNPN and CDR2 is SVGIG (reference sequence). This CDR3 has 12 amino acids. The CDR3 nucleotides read TGTGCCTTTGGATCGAACACCGGGGAGCTGTTTTTT. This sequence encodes CAFGSNTGELFF. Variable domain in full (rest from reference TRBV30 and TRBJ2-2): SQTIHQWPATLVQPVGSPLSLECTVEGTSNPNLYWYRQAAGRGLQLLFYSVGIGQISSEVPQNLSASRPQDRQFILSSKKLLLSDSGFYLCAFGSNTGELFFGEGSRLTVL.

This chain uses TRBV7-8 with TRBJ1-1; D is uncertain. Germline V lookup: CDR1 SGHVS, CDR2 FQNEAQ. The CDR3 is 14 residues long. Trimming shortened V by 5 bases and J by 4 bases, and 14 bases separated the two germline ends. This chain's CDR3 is CASSRSPILTEAFF. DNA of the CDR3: TGTGCCAGCAGCCGATCCCCTATCCTCACTGAAGCTTTCTTT.

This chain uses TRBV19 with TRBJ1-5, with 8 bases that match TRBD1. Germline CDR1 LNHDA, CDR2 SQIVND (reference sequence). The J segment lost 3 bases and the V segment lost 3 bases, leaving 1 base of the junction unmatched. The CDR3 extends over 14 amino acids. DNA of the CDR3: TGTGCCAGTAGTATGGGACAGGTCAATCAGCCCCAGCATTTT. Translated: CASSMGQVNQPQHF.

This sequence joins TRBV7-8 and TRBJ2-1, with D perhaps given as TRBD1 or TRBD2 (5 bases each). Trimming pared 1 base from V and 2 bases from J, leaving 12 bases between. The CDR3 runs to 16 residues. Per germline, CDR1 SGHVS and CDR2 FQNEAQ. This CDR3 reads CASSLEGMGAYNEQFF. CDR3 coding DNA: TGTGCCAGCAGCTTAGAGGGAATGGGGGCCTACAATGAGCAGTTCTTC.

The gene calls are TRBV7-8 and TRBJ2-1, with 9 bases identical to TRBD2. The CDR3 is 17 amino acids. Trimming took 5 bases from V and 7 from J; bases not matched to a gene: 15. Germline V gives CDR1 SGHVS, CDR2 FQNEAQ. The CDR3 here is CASSPYRLAARGNEQFF. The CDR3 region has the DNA TGTGCCAGCAGCCCCTACCGACTAGCGGCCCGAGGGAATGAGCAGTTCTTC.

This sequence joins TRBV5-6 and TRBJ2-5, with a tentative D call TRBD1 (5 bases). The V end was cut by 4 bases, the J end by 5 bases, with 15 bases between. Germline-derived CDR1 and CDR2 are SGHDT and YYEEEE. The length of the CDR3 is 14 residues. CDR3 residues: CASSLPDPGETQYF. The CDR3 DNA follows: TGTGCCAGCAGCCTCCCGGACCCAGGGGAGACCCAGTACTTC.

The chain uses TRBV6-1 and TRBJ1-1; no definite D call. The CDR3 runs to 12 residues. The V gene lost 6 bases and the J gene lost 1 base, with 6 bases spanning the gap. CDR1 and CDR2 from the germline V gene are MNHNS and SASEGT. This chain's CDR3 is CASRARNTEAFF. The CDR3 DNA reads TGTGCCAGCAGGGCTAGGAACACTGAAGCTTTCTTT.

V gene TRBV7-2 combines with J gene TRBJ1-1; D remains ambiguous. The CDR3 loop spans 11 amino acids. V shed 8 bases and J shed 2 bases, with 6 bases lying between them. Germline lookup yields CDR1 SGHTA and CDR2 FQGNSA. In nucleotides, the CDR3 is TGTGCCAGCCAGGCAAACACTGAAGCTTTCTTT. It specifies CASQANTEAFF.

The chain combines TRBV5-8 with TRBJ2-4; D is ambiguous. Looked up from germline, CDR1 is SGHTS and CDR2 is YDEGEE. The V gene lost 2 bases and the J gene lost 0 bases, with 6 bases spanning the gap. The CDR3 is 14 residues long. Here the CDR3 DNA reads TGTGCCAGCAGCTTTGGGGAAGCCAAAAACATTCAGTACTTC. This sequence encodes CASSFGEAKNIQYF.

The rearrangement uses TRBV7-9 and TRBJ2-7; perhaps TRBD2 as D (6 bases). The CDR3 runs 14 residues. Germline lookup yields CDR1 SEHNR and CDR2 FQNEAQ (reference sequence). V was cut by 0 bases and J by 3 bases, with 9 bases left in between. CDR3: CASSLAGLDYEQYF. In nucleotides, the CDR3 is TGTGCCAGCAGCTTAGCGGGACTTGACTACGAGCAGTACTTC.

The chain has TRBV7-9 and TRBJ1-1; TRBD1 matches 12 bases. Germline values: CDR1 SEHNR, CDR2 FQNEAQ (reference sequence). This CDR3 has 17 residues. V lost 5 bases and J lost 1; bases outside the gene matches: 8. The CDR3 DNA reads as TGTGCCAGCAGCCCCACTGGGACAGGGGGCGCGAACACTGAAGCTTTCTTT. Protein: CASSPTGTGGANTEAFF.

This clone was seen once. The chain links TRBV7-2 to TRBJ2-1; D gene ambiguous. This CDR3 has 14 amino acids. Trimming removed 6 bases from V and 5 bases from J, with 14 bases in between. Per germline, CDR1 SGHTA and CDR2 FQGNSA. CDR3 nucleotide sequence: TGTGCCAGCAGTGCTCCAACATCTAACAATGAGCAGTTCTTC. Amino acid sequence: CASSAPTSNNEQFF.

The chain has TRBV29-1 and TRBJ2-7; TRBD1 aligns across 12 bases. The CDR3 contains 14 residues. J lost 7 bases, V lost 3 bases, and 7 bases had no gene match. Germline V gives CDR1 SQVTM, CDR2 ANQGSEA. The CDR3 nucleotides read TGCAGCGTTGACTCGAAGGGACAGGGGGCAGAGCAGTACTTC. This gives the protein CSVDSKGQGAEQYF.